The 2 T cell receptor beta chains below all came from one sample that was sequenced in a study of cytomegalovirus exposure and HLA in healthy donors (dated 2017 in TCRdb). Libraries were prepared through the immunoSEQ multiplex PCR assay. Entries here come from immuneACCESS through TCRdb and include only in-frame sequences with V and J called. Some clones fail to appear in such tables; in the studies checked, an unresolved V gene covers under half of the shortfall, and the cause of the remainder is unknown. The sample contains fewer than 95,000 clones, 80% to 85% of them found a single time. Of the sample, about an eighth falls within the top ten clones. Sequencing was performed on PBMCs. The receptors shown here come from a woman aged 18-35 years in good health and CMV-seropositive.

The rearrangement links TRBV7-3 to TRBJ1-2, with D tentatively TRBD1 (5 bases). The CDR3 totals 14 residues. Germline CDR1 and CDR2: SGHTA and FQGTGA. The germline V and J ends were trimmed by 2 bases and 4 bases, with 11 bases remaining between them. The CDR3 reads CASSLAQGTYGYTF. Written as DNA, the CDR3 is TGTGCCAGCAGCTTAGCGCAGGGTACCTATGGCTACACCTTC.

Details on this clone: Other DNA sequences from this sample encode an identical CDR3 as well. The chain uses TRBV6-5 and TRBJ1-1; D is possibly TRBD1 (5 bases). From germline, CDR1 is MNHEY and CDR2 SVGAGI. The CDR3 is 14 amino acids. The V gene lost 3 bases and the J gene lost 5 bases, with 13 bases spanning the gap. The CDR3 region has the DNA TGTGCCAGCAGTTATGTAGGGGAAGGAACTGAAGCTTTCTTT. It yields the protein CASSYVGEGTEAFF.